This is a list of T cell receptor beta chains from one sample in a study of blood T cell repertoires in COVID-19. The method was immunoSEQ multiplex PCR; TCRdb's version includes in-frame clones alone and lacks a portion of them. This table holds roughly 240,000 clones, 70% to 90% found once. The sample consisted of PBMCs or T cells enriched from blood (not recorded which). These receptors came from a woman between 40 and 55 years old with acute COVID-19. The CDR3 runs from the conserved cysteine through the conserved F or W.

J gene: TRBJ2-3; V gene: TRBV5-1; CDR3 protein: CASRLVTDTQYF
J gene: TRBJ2-5; V gene: TRBV5-1; CDR3 protein: CASSFSLAGGPKTQYF
J gene: TRBJ1-3; V gene: TRBV5-8; CDR3 protein: CASRRTASGNTIYF
J gene: TRBJ1-1; V gene: TRBV5-1; CDR3 protein: CASSRGKVGTEAFF
J gene: TRBJ2-7; V gene: TRBV6-5; CDR3 protein: CASGKRQGTSYEQYF
J gene: TRBJ1-2; V gene: TRBV29-1; CDR3 protein: CSVETTSEPNYGYTF
J gene: TRBJ2-3; V gene: TRBV21-1; CDR3 protein: CASSKKVGLADVTSTDTQYF
J gene: TRBJ1-1; V gene: TRBV5-5; CDR3 protein: CASSLWEGHVEAFF
J gene: TRBJ2-5; V gene: TRBV3-1/TRBV3-2; CDR3 protein: CASSLLAGGTETQYF
J gene: TRBJ1-4; V gene: TRBV4-3; CDR3 protein: CASSQEPGRGEKLFF
J gene: TRBJ1-3; V gene: TRBV18; CDR3 protein: CASSPLSPGQHSGNTIYF
J gene: TRBJ2-1; V gene: TRBV9; CDR3 protein: CASSAPGKAVNEQFF
J gene: TRBJ2-5; V gene: TRBV6-4; CDR3 protein: CAKTSGGPGETQYF
J gene: TRBJ1-5; V gene: TRBV7-2; CDR3 protein: CASSFTGTGWVSNQPQHF
J gene: TRBJ1-2; V gene: TRBV30; CDR3 protein: CAWSPLPGTSGYTF
J gene: TRBJ2-3; V gene: TRBV14; CDR3 protein: CASSQDNGLAGLDTQYF
J gene: TRBJ2-1; V gene: TRBV19; CDR3 protein: CASSAGRYNEQFF
J gene: TRBJ1-1; V gene: TRBV24-1; CDR3 protein: CATSASGTRESEAFF
J gene: TRBJ1-1; V gene: TRBV7-2; CDR3 protein: CASRSEPVMNTEAFF
J gene: TRBJ1-2; V gene: TRBV28; CDR3 protein: CASSLRVNYGYTF
J gene: TRBJ2-5; V gene: TRBV4-3; CDR3 protein: CASSQVGGGKETQYF
J gene: TRBJ2-2; V gene: TRBV12-5; CDR3 protein: CASGSQLAENTGELFF
J gene: TRBJ2-1; V gene: TRBV24-1; CDR3 protein: CATREGQTSGIHPDYNEQFF
J gene: TRBJ1-2; V gene: TRBV7-9; CDR3 protein: CASSLALTGNNYGYTF
J gene: TRBJ1-1; V gene: TRBV30; CDR3 protein: CAWFQYRALNTEAFF
J gene: TRBJ2-7; V gene: TRBV6-6; CDR3 protein: CASKGQGAIEEYF
J gene: TRBJ2-7; V gene: TRBV27; CDR3 protein: CASSARGSSYEQYF
J gene: TRBJ1-2; V gene: TRBV19; CDR3 protein: CASSIGRDRGHGYTF
J gene: TRBJ1-1; V gene: TRBV4-3; CDR3 protein: CASSLSYRVDTEAFF
J gene: TRBJ1-2; V gene: TRBV4-3; CDR3 protein: CASSQDSGQRGYTF
J gene: TRBJ1-2; V gene: TRBV7-2; CDR3 protein: CASSEASTGSSGYTF
J gene: TRBJ2-3; V gene: TRBV7-2; CDR3 protein: CASSLAPPGSSSTDTQYF
J gene: TRBJ2-5; V gene: TRBV7-7; CDR3 protein: CASSPGQGARETQYF
J gene: TRBJ2-2; V gene: TRBV5-6; CDR3 protein: CASRGLAGITGELFF
J gene: TRBJ2-1; V gene: TRBV2; CDR3 protein: CASRTSANNEQFF
J gene: TRBJ2-2; V gene: TRBV12-3/TRBV12-4; CDR3 protein: CASKSNTGELFF
J gene: TRBJ2-2; V gene: TRBV29-1; CDR3 protein: CSAKLWGGTSNTGELFF
J gene: TRBJ2-6; V gene: TRBV19; CDR3 protein: CASSIGQGSGANVLTF
J gene: TRBJ1-2; V gene: TRBV7-9; CDR3 protein: CASSGRDRGNYGYTF
J gene: TRBJ2-3; V gene: TRBV27; CDR3 protein: CASSFFGVSGFPTDTQYF
J gene: TRBJ1-1; V gene: TRBV7-8; CDR3 protein: CASSPIRGATEAFF
J gene: TRBJ1-5; V gene: TRBV30; CDR3 protein: CAWDTGGDQPQHF
J gene: TRBJ1-4; V gene: TRBV6-6; CDR3 protein: CASSYDSTGRKLFF
J gene: TRBJ1-2; V gene: TRBV3-1/TRBV3-2; CDR3 protein: CASSQVKTGGGNYGYTF
J gene: TRBJ1-1; V gene: TRBV5-1; CDR3 protein: CASSLSRDTEAFF
J gene: TRBJ2-3; V gene: TRBV5-4; CDR3 protein: CASSLSSGGAISTDTQYF
J gene: TRBJ1-4; V gene: TRBV5-1; CDR3 protein: CASSLAGEKLFF
J gene: TRBJ1-2; V gene: TRBV30; CDR3 protein: CAWSSIHGYTF
J gene: TRBJ2-2; V gene: TRBV5-6; CDR3 protein: CASSFAGGYTGELFF
J gene: TRBJ1-3; V gene: TRBV30; CDR3 protein: CAWRTPGTGKGNTIYF
J gene: TRBJ2-3; V gene: TRBV9; CDR3 protein: CASSARTDTQYF
J gene: TRBJ1-2; V gene: TRBV6-5; CDR3 protein: CASSRQGEPTYGYTF
J gene: TRBJ1-1; V gene: TRBV4-1; CDR3 protein: CASSRQQGDTEAFF